The present entry profiles one T cell receptor (beta chain) with its context. Its antigen is not known. The germline gene is not matched at one end of the junction; a read error may be the cause. The diagnostic basis comprised clinical symptoms, serum thyroxine and TRAb, thyroid ultrasound and orbital computed tomography. The sample is drawn from a study of T cells in Graves' hyperthyroidism and ophthalmopathy. Study-wide findings and caveats: Most thyroid clonotypes that were expanded above 0.001 also turned up in blood.

CDR3 size: 13 residues. From germline, CDR1 is SQVTM and CDR2 ANQGSEA. RNA transcripts yielded amplified TCR beta CDR3 regions. TCR CDR3 underwent first-round RT-PCR with the HTBI primer set. One entry per CDR3 protein, called by TCRdb with MiXCR from the multiplex PCR reads. The sample consists of over 700,000 distinct CDR3 sequences, just over 35% of them appearing once. Sequencing was done on a sample of blood. This receptor was identified in a woman aged 40 to 55 with Graves' hyperthyroidism. This chain uses TRBV29-1 with TRBJ2-5; D tentatively reads TRBD1 or TRBD2 (5 bases each). CDR3: CSPKEGDQEAQYF. In DNA form, the CDR3 reads TGCAGCCCAAAAGAAGGGGACCAAGAGGCCCAGTACTTC.